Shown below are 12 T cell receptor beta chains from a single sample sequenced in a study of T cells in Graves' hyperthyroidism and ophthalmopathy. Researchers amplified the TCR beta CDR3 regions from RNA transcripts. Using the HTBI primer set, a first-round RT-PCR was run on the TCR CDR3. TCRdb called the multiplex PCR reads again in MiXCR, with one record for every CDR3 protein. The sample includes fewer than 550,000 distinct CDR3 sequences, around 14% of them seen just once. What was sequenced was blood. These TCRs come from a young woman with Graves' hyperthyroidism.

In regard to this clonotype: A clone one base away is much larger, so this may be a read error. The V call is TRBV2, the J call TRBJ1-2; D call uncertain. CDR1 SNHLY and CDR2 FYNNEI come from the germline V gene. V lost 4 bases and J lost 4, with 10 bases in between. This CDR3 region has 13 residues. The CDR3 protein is CASSGLLGYGYTF. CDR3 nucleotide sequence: TGTGCCAGCAGTGGTCTCTTAGGCTATGGCTACACCTTC.

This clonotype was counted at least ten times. CDR3 amino acids: CASSPSGSRDTQYF. CDR3 nucleotides: TGTGCCAGCTCACCTTCAGGGAGCAGGGATACGCAGTATTTT. The chain employs TRBV18 and TRBJ2-3, with D possibly called TRBD1 or TRBD2 (5 bases each). Between the trimmed V and J ends, which lost 3 bases and 6 bases, there was a span of 13 bases. Germline assignment: CDR1 KGHSH and CDR2 LQKENI. The CDR3 contains 14 residues.

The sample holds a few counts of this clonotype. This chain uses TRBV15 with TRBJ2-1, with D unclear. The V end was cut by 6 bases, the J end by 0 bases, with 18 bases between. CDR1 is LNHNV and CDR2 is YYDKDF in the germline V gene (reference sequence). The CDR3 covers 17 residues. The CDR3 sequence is CATREDGGDLSYNEQFF. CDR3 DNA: TGTGCCACCAGAGAGGACGGTGGGGATCTCTCCTACAATGAGCAGTTCTTC.

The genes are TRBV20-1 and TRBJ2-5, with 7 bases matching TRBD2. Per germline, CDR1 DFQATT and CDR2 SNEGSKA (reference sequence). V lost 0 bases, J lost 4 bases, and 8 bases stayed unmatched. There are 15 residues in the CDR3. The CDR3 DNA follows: TGCAGTGCTAGAGATTTGGGGGGGAGTGGAGAGACCCAGTACTTC. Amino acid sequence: CSARDLGGSGETQYF.

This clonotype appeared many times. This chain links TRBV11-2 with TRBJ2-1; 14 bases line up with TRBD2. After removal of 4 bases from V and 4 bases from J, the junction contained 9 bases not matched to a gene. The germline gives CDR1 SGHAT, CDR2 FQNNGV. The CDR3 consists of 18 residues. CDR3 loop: CASSSRLAGGLQYNEQFF. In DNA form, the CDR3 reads TGTGCCAGCAGCTCCCGACTAGCGGGGGGGCTTCAGTACAATGAGCAGTTCTTC.

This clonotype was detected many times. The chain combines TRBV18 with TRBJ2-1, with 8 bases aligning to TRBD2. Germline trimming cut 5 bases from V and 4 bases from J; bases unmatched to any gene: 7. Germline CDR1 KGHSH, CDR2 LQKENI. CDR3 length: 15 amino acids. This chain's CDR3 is CASSSDGGVYNEQFF. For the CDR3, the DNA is TGTGCCAGCTCAAGTGACGGGGGGGTATACAATGAGCAGTTCTTC.

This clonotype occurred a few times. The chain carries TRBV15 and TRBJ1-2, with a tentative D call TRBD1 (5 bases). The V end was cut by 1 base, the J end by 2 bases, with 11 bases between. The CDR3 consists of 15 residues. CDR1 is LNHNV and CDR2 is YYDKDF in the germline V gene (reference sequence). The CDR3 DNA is TGTGCCACCAGCAGAGTGGGGGATTTAAACTATGGCTACACCTTC. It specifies CATSRVGDLNYGYTF.

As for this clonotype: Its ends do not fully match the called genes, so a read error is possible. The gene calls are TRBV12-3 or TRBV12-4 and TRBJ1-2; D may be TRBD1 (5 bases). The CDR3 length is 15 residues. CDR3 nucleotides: TGTGCCAGCAGTTTATTAACGGGGGTTAACTATGGCCACACCTTC. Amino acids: CASSLLTGVNYGHTF.

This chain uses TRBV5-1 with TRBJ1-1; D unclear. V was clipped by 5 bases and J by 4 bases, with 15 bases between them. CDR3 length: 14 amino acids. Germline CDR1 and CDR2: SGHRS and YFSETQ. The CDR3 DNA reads TGCGCCAGCAGTAACGATAGGGAGGGCACTGAAGCTTTCTTT. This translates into CASSNDREGTEAFF.

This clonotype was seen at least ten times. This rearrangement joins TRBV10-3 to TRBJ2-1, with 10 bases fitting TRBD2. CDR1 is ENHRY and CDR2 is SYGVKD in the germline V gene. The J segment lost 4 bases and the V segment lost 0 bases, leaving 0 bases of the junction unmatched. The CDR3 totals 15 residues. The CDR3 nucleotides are TGTGCCATCAGTGAGTCTAGCGGGAGGTACAATGAGCAGTTCTTC. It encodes CAISESSGRYNEQFF.

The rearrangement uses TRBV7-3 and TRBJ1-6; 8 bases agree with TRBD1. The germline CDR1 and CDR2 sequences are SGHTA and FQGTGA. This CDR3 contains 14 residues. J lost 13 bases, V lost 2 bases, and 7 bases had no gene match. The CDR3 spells CASSLGPYRGPLHF. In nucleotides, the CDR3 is TGTGCCAGCAGCTTAGGTCCATACAGGGGGCCCCTCCACTTT.

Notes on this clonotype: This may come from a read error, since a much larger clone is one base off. CDR3 amino acids: CASSFRPGWGSGANALTF. CDR3 bases: TGTGCCAGCAGTTTCCGCCCTGGGTGGGGCTCTGGGGCCAACGCCCTGACTTTC. The chain links TRBV28 to TRBJ2-6, with D perhaps matching TRBD1 (5 bases). The CDR3 is 18 residues long. Germline CDR1 reads MDHEN; CDR2 reads SYDVKM.